The clone carrying this T cell receptor beta chain was counted a few times. This specimen belongs to a study of blood T cell repertoires in COVID-19. The method was immunoSEQ multiplex PCR; TCRdb's version includes in-frame clones alone and lacks a portion of them. The repertoire has about 110,000 clones, about 88% of them found once; the top ten carry around 2%. Germline values: CDR1 LGHDT, CDR2 YNNKEL (reference sequence). The trim removed 9 bases at V and 7 bases at J, leaving 7 bases unmatched. The CDR3 spans 12 residues. The rearrangement links TRBV3-1 (or the pseudogene TRBV3-2) to TRBJ1-1; 8 bases fit TRBD1. Sequences were obtained from peripheral blood. The TCR was taken from a human donor in a cohort sampled during active COVID-19. The CDR3 DNA reads TGTGCCAGTCGGACAGGGATGCTTGAAGCTTTCTTT. Its protein is CASRTGMLEAFF.